This paragraph reports one T cell receptor (beta chain). Its antigen is still unknown. The junction departs from germline at one end; a sequencing error may be responsible. These data are taken from a study of neurological immune-mediated disorders. Regarding the study as a whole: HTLV-1-associated myelopathy displayed the greatest TCR clonal expansion, and multiple sclerosis exhibited the smallest, lower than that of healthy controls. Private repertoires in all groups were suggested by the absence of shared CDR3 amino acid sequences among expanded clones across subjects.

5'RACE generated cDNA with 10-nucleotide random UMIs. Sequencing runs each yielded over 200 million TCR-beta sequences from 15-18 subjects. TCRdb reprocessed the 5' RACE reads with MiXCR, giving one entry per CDR3 protein. This table has around 49,000 distinct CDR3 sequences, approximately 14% appearing once. Time point defined: longitudinal time-point 2. The length of the CDR3 is 15 residues. Germline CDR1 and CDR2: SGHVS and FNYEAQ. The source of this sequence is a male donor with HTLV-1-associated myelopathy (HAM/TSP). The genes are TRBV7-6 and TRBJ2-3; no reliable D call. The sample comprised PBMCs. In DNA form, the CDR3 reads TGTGCCAGCAGCCCCCTATCAGTTCACACATATACGCAGTATTTT. It is translated as CASSPLSVHTYTQYF.